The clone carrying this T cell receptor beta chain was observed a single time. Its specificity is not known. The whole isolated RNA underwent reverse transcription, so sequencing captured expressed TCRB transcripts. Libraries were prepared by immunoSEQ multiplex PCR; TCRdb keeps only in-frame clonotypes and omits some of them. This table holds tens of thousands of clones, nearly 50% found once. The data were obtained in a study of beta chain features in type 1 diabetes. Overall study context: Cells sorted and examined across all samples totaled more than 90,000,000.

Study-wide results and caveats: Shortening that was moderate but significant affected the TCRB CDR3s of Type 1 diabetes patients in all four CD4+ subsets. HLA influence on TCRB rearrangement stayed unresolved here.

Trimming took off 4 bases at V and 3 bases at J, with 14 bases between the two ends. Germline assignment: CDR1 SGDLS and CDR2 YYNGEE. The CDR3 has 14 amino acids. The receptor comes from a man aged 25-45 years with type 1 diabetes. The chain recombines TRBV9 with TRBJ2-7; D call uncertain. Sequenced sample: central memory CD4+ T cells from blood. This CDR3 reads CASSLDKNYYEQYF. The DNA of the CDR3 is TGTGCCAGCAGCCTAGACAAGAATTACTACGAGCAGTACTTC.